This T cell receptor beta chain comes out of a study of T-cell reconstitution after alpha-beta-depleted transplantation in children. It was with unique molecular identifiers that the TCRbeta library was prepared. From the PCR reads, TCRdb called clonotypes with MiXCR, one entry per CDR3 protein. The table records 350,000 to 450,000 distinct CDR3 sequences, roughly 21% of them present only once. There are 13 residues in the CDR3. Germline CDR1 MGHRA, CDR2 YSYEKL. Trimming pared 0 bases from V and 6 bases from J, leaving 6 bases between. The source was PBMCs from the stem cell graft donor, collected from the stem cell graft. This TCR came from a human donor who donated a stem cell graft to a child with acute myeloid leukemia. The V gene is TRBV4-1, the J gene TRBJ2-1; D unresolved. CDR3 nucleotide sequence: TGCGCCAGCAGCCAAGAGACCGCCAATGAGCAGTTCTTC. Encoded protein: CASSQETANEQFF.